Below, 25 T cell receptor beta chains from the same sample are listed, as sequenced in a study of T cell changes during pregnancy in multiple sclerosis. Sequencing used immunoSEQ multiplex PCR; TCRdb keeps in-frame clones, though not all of them. The sample includes more than 10,000 clones, approximately 89% of them seen just once. The sequencing here drew on CD8+ T cells from peripheral blood mononuclear cells, taken in the second trimester of pregnancy. The receptors here all came from a female donor in good health, enrolled as a control in a pregnancy study.

By share, this clone ranks as medium-sized. V is TRBV6-1 and J is TRBJ2-4, with D possibly being TRBD2 (6 bases). Trimming removed 4 bases from V and 9 bases from J, with 13 bases in between. Germline values: CDR1 MNHNS, CDR2 SASEGT. The CDR3 loop spans 13 amino acids. The DNA of the CDR3 is TGTGCCAGCAGTGGAGGGGCGGAGGGCATTCAGTACTTC. It codes for CASSGGAEGIQYF.

The chain combines TRBV5-8 with TRBJ2-7; 8 nucleotides agree with TRBD1. Germline CDR1 reads SGHTS; CDR2 reads YDEGEE. There are 15 residues in the CDR3. J lost 5 bases, V lost 4 bases, and 11 bases had no gene match. The CDR3 here is CASSRDRGPWDEQYF. The CDR3 DNA reads as TGTGCCAGCAGCCGCGACAGGGGCCCCTGGGACGAGCAGTACTTC.

The chain combines TRBV28 with TRBJ1-5; maybe TRBD1 (6 bases). The V gene lost 5 bases and the J gene lost 3 bases, with 26 bases spanning the gap. This CDR3 region has 19 residues. Germline lookup yields CDR1 MDHEN and CDR2 SYDVKM. The CDR3 nucleotides read TGTGCCAGCAGTCCCCGGGTCAGTGGGGGCCACAGATCCAATCAGCCCCAGCATTTT. It is translated as CASSPRVSGGHRSNQPQHF. Complete variable domain (other parts from reference TRBV28 and TRBJ1-5): DVKVTQSSRYLVKRTGEKVFLECVQDMDHENMFWYRQDPGLGLRLIYFSYDVKMKEKGDIPEGYSVSREKKERFSLILESASTNQTSMYLCASSPRVSGGHRSNQPQHFGDGTRLSIL.

V and J are TRBV29-1 and TRBJ2-5, with 7 bases aligning to TRBD2. The CDR3 covers 14 residues. V lost 8 bases and J lost 1; bases outside the gene matches: 10. The germline CDR1 and CDR2 sequences are SQVTM and ANQGSEA. The CDR3 sequence is CSNLVQRGQETQYF. The CDR3 bases are TGCAGCAACCTAGTCCAGCGGGGCCAAGAGACCCAGTACTTC.

The chain carries TRBV5-1 and TRBJ2-3, with 14 bases fitting TRBD2. Trimming cost V 2 bases and J 7 bases; bases outside gene matches: 15. The germline CDR1 and CDR2 sequences are SGHRS and YFSETQ. The CDR3 consists of 19 residues. Here the CDR3 reads CASSFIGSRTSGGKNTQYF. The CDR3, as DNA: TGCGCCAGCAGCTTTATTGGATCCCGGACTAGCGGGGGGAAGAATACGCAGTATTTT.

This rearrangement joins TRBV28 to TRBJ2-1; unclear D gene. This CDR3 contains 17 residues. V lost 6 bases, J lost 0 bases, and 18 bases lay in between. Germline assignment: CDR1 MDHEN and CDR2 SYDVKM. Here the CDR3 reads CASSYSVQEGSYNEQFF. The DNA of the CDR3 is TGTGCCAGCAGCTACTCGGTGCAGGAAGGCTCCTACAATGAGCAGTTCTTC.

The chain carries TRBV7-9 and TRBJ1-5, with 8 nucleotides matching TRBD1. The length of the CDR3 is 14 residues. Germline V CDR1 and CDR2: SEHNR, FQNEAQ (reference sequence). V trimming: 4 bases; J trimming: 3 bases; junction bases outside the gene matches: 2. The DNA of the CDR3 is TGTGCCAGCAGCTCGGGACAGGACAATCAGCCCCAGCATTTT. Its translation is CASSSGQDNQPQHF.

In its sample, this clone was seen a few times. The chain employs TRBV28 and TRBJ1-1, with D uncertain. Germline values: CDR1 MDHEN, CDR2 SYDVKM. Trimming stripped 7 bases from V and 4 bases from J, with 16 bases between. The CDR3 totals 14 residues. CDR3 sequence reads: CASTKRPQLTEAFF. CDR3 sequence (DNA): TGTGCCAGCACCAAACGTCCCCAACTCACTGAAGCTTTCTTT.

This clone was seen only once. The chain recombines TRBV11-3 with TRBJ2-1, with 10 bases aligning to TRBD2. This CDR3 spans 15 amino acids. Germline V lookup: CDR1 SGHNT, CDR2 YENEEA. V dropped 7 bases and J dropped 5; count of bases not matched to a gene: 8. CDR3 amino acids: CASKISGGPNNEQFF. CDR3 nucleotides: TGTGCCAGCAAAATTAGCGGGGGGCCCAACAATGAGCAGTTCTTC.

The CDR3 loop reads CASSLTRAPYNYGYTF. CDR3 DNA sequence: TGTGCCAGCAGCTTAACGAGGGCCCCCTATAACTATGGCTACACCTTC. This chain uses TRBV7-8 with TRBJ1-2, with D hard to call. CDR3 length: 16 amino acids. CDR1 SGHVS and CDR2 FQNEAQ come from the germline V gene. V lost 2 bases, J lost 1 base, and 14 bases lay in between.

This clone was detected once. The chain couples TRBV23-1 to TRBJ2-5; D is ambiguous. TRBV23-1 qualifies as an ORF whose function is uncertain. Trimming took 2 bases from V and 2 from J, leaving 18 bases between them. CDR3 length: 17 residues. CDR3 sequence: CASSQEWAVSNQETQYF. As DNA, the CDR3 is TGCGCCAGCAGTCAAGAGTGGGCAGTCTCCAATCAAGAGACCCAGTACTTC.

The chain recombines TRBV6-5 with TRBJ2-3; no clear D gene. CDR3 length: 14 amino acids. The ends were cut back, 0 bases at V and 1 base at J, with 5 bases in the middle. Per germline, CDR1 MNHEY and CDR2 SVGAGI. This CDR3 reads CASSYSPGTDTQYF. The CDR3 coding sequence is TGTGCCAGCAGTTACTCTCCGGGCACAGATACGCAGTATTTT.

This chain joins TRBV6-5 and TRBJ2-7, with a possible D match to TRBD2 (5 bases). From germline, CDR1 is MNHEY and CDR2 SVGAGI. CDR3 length: 13 residues. Between the trimmed V and J ends, which lost 5 bases and 10 bases, there was a span of 18 bases. CDR3 sequence: CASSEAERSEQYF. CDR3 nucleotide sequence: TGTGCCAGCAGTGAAGCGGAGAGGTCTGAACAGTACTTC.

The chain has TRBV27 and TRBJ1-6; 8 bases map to TRBD1. V was clipped by 4 bases and J by 9 bases; unmatched bases: 11. This CDR3 spans 16 amino acids. Germline V gene sequence: CDR1 MNHEY, CDR2 SMNVEV (reference sequence). As DNA, the CDR3 is TGTGCCAGCAGTTCCCCTCGGCAGGGGGCCCTTTCACCCCTCCACTTT. Encoded protein: CASSSPRQGALSPLHF.

The CDR3 region has the DNA TGTGCCAGCAGCCGGGGACAGACCTACGAGCAGTACTTC. Its protein product is CASSRGQTYEQYF. The rearrangement links TRBV7-9 to TRBJ2-7; 7 bases are a match to TRBD1. Germline-derived CDR1 and CDR2 are SEHNR and FQNEAQ (reference sequence). V lost 5 bases to trimming and J lost 2 bases; unmatched junction nucleotides: 3. The CDR3 is made up of 13 amino acids.

The chain employs TRBV7-9 and TRBJ2-7; 8 positions match TRBD2. Germline V gene data show CDR1 as SEHNR and CDR2 as FQNEAQ (reference sequence). This CDR3 has 14 residues. Trimming took 1 base from V and 5 from J; bases not matched to a gene: 4. CDR3 protein: CASSLDGTRDEQYF. For the CDR3, the DNA is TGTGCCAGCAGCTTAGACGGGACTAGGGACGAGCAGTACTTC.

The V call is TRBV5-8, the J call TRBJ1-5; TRBD1 matches 9 bases. V lost 3 bases, J lost 6 bases, and 4 bases stayed unmatched. Germline V gene sequence: CDR1 SGHTS, CDR2 YDEGEE. The CDR3 loop spans 14 amino acids. The CDR3 loop reads CASSSQGAGQPQHF. CDR3 in DNA: TGTGCCAGCAGCTCACAGGGGGCTGGTCAGCCCCAGCATTTT.

This clone showed up just once. This chain joins TRBV6-6 and TRBJ2-7; maybe TRBD2 (5 bases). Germline V lookup: CDR1 MNHNY, CDR2 SVGAGI (reference sequence). V lost 2 bases and J 9 bases, leaving 17 bases between the germline ends. The CDR3 length is 14 residues. DNA of the CDR3: TGTGCCAGCAGTTACAAGCTCCGGTCGGAGGCGCAGTACTTC. It specifies CASSYKLRSEAQYF.

The chain links TRBV4-1 to TRBJ1-1; 8 bases line up with TRBD1. J was trimmed by 5 bases and V by 4 bases; bases with no gene match: 6. The CDR3 length is 14 residues. Germline V CDR1 and CDR2: MGHRA, YSYEKL. The CDR3 DNA is TGCGCCAGCAGCCGGACAGGGCCGGGTACTGAAGCTTTCTTT. This sequence encodes CASSRTGPGTEAFF.

The rearrangement uses TRBV25-1 and TRBJ2-5, with D perhaps TRBD2 (6 bases). Matching the DNA end better, TRBJ2-7 makes the J call doubtful. The CDR3 is made up of 14 amino acids. Germline values: CDR1 MGHDK, CDR2 SYGVNS. CDR3 in amino acids: CASGEERPFYEQYF. In DNA form, the CDR3 reads TGTGCCAGCGGGGAGGAGAGGCCGTTCTACGAGCAGTACTTC.

The gene calls are TRBV15 and TRBJ2-1; maybe TRBD2 (6 bases). CDR3 length: 14 residues. Germline lookup yields CDR1 LNHNV and CDR2 YYDKDF (reference sequence). With 8 bases removed from V and 5 bases from J, the gap between germline ends came to 16 bases. Here the CDR3 DNA reads TGTGCCACCTCTGTCCGTGCTAGCGACAATGAGCAGTTCTTC. It specifies CATSVRASDNEQFF.

This chain joins TRBV4-1 and TRBJ1-1; 8 nucleotides agree with TRBD1. Losses at the gene ends were 0 bases for V and 11 bases for J; bases not matched to a gene: 11. CDR1 and CDR2 from the germline V gene are MGHRA and YSYEKL. This CDR3 has 15 amino acids. The CDR3 sequence: CASSQDPDRANEAFF. CDR3 coding DNA: TGCGCCAGCAGCCAAGACCCGGACAGGGCGAATGAGGCTTTCTTT.

The CDR3 DNA follows: TGTGCCACGTCGGGGGTAGCTAAACGCGGGAGTACGTACGAGCAGTACTTC. This gives the protein CATSGVAKRGSTYEQYF. The chain couples TRBV15 to TRBJ2-7; 7 positions agree with TRBD2. V was pared by 9 bases and J by 4 bases, with 21 bases of the junction left unmatched. The germline CDR1 and CDR2 sequences are LNHNV and YYDKDF (reference sequence). The CDR3 runs to 17 residues.

The chain couples TRBV27 to TRBJ2-5; no clear D gene. Germline loops: CDR1 MNHEY, CDR2 SMNVEV (reference sequence). Trimming stripped 5 bases from V and 0 bases from J, with 7 bases between. The length of the CDR3 is 13 residues. CDR3 amino acids: CASSPPYQETQYF. CDR3 sequence (DNA): TGTGCCAGCAGTCCCCCCTACCAAGAGACCCAGTACTTC.

The chain joins TRBV6-1 to TRBJ2-3; TRBD2 might be the D (6 bases). Germline lookup yields CDR1 MNHNS and CDR2 SASEGT. V gave up 2 bases and J gave up 3 bases, with 12 bases separating them. There are 15 residues in the CDR3. CDR3 DNA sequence: TGTGCCAGCAGTGAATGGGGGGATCGGACAGATACGCAGTATTTT. Translation gives CASSEWGDRTDTQYF.